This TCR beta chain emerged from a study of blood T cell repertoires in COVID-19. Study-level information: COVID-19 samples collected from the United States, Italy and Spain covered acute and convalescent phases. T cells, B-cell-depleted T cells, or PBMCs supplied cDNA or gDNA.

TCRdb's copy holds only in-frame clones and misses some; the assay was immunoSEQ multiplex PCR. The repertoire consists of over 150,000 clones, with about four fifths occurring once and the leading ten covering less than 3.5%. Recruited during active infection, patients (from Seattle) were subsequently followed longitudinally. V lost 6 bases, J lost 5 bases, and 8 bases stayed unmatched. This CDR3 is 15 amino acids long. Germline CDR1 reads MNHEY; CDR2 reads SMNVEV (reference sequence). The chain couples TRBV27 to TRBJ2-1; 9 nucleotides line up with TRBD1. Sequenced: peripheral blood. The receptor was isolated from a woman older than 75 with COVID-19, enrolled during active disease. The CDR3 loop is CASRAGTGSNNEQFF. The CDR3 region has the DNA TGTGCCAGCAGAGCCGGGACAGGGAGTAACAATGAGCAGTTCTTC.